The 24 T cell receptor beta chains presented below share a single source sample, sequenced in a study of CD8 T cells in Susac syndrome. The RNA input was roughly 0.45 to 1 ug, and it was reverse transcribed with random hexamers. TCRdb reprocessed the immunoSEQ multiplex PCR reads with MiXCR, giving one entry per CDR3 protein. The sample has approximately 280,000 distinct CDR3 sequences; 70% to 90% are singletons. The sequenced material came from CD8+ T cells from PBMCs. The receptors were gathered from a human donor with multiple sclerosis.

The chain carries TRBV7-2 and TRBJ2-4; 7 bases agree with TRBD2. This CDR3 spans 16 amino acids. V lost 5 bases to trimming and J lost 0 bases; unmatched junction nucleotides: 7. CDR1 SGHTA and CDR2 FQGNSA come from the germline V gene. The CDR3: CASSHGTTLAKNIQYF. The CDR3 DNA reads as TGTGCCAGCAGCCATGGGACTACACTAGCCAAAAACATTCAGTACTTC.

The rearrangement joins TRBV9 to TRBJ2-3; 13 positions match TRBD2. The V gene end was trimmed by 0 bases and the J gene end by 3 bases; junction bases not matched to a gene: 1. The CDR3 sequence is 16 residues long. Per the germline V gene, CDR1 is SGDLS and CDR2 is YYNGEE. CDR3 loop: CASSVGTSGRTDTQYF. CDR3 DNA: TGTGCCAGCAGCGTAGGGACTAGCGGGAGAACAGATACGCAGTATTTT.

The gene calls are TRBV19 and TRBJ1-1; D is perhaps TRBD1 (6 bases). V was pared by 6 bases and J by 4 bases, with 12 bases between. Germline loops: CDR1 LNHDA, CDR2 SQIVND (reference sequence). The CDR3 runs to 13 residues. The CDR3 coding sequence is TGTGCCAGTAGAGTGAGGGGGGGCACTGAAGCTTTCTTT. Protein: CASRVRGGTEAFF.

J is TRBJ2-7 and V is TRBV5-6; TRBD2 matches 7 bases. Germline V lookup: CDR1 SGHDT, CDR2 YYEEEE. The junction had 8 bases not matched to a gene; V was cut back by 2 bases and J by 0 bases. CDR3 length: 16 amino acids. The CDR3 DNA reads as TGTGCCAGCAGCTTCACAAGCGGGACCCGCTCCTACGAGCAGTACTTC. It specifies CASSFTSGTRSYEQYF.

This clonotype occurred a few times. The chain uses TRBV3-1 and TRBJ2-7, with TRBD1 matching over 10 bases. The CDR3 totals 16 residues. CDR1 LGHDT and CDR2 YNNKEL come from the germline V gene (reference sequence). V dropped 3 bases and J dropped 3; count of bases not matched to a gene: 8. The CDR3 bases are TGTGCCAGCAGCCAGGGGACAGGGGTGGAGGTCTACGAGCAGTACTTC. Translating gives CASSQGTGVEVYEQYF.

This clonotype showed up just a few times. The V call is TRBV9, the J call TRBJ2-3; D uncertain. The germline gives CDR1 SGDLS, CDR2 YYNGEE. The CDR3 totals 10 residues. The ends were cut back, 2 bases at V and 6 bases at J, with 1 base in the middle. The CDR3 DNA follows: TGTGCCAGCAGCGTTGATACGCAGTATTTT. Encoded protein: CASSVDTQYF. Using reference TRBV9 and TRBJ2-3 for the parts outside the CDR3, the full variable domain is DSGVTQTPKHLITATGQRVTLRCSPRSGDLSVYWYQQSLDQGLQFLIQYYNGEERAKGNILERFSAQQFPDLHSELNLSSLELGDSALYFCASSVDTQYFGPGTRLTVL.

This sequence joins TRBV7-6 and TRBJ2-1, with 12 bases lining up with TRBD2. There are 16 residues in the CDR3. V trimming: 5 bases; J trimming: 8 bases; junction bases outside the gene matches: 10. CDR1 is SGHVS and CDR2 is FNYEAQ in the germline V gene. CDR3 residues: CASSTGTSGYWDEQFF. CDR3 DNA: TGTGCCAGCAGCACCGGGACTAGCGGGTACTGGGATGAGCAGTTCTTC.

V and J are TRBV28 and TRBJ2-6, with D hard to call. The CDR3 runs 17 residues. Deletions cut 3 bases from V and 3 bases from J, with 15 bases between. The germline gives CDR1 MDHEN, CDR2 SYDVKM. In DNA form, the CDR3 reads TGTGCCAGCAGTTTCCTCGGATGGAGTAGTGGGGCCAACGTCCTGACTTTC. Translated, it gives CASSFLGWSSGANVLTF. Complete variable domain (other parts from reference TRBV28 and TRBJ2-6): DVKVTQSSRYLVKRTGEKVFLECVQDMDHENMFWYRQDPGLGLRLIYFSYDVKMKEKGDIPEGYSVSREKKERFSLILESASTNQTSMYLCASSFLGWSSGANVLTFGAGSRLTVL.

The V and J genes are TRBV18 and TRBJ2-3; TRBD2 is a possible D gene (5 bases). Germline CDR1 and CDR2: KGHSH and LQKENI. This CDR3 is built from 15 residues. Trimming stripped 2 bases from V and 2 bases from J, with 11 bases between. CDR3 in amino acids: CASSPETTYTDTQYF. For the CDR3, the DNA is TGTGCCAGCTCACCAGAGACTACTTACACAGATACGCAGTATTTT.

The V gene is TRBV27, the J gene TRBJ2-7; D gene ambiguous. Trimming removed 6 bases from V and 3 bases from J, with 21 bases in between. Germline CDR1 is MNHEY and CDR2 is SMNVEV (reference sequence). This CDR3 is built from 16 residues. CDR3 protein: CASRGKTGMGHYEQYF. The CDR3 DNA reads TGTGCCAGCAGGGGCAAGACTGGGATGGGTCACTACGAGCAGTACTTC.

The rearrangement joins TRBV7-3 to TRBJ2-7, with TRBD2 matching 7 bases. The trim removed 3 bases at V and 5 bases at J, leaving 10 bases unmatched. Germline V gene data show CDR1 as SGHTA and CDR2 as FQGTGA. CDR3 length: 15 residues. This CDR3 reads CASSFKGGSTHEQYF. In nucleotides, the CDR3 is TGTGCCAGCAGCTTCAAGGGCGGGAGTACCCACGAGCAGTACTTC.

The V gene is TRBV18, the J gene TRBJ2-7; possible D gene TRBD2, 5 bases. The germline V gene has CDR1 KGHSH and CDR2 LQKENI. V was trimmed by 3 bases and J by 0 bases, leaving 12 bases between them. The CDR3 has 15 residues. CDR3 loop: CASSPSDHTSYEQYF. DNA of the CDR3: TGTGCCAGCTCACCTAGCGATCATACCTCCTACGAGCAGTACTTC.

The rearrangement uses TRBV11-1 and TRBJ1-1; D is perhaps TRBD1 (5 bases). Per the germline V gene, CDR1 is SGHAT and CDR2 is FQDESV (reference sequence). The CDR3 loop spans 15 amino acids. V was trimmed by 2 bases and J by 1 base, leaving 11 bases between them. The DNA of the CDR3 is TGTGCCAGCAGCTTAAGAAGGGGCGCGAACACTGAAGCTTTCTTT. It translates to CASSLRRGANTEAFF.

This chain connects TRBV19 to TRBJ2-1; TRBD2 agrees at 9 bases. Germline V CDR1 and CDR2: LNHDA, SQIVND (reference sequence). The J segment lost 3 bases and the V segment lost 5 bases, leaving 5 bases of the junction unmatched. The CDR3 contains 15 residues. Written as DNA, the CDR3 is TGTGCCAGTAGTCCGGCTAGCGGGATCTACAATGAGCAGTTCTTC. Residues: CASSPASGIYNEQFF.

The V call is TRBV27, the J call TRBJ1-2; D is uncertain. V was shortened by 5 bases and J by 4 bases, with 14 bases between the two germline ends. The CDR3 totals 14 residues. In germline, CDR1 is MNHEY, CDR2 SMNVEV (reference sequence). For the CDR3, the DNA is TGTGCCAGCAGTCCCTTTGGACGTAGCTATGGCTACACCTTC. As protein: CASSPFGRSYGYTF.

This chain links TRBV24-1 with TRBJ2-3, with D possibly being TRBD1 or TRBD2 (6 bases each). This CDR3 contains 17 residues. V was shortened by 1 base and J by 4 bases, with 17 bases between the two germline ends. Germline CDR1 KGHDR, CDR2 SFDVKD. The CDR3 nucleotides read TGTGCCACCAGTGATTTAGGGGGGCTTAGGACCCCAGATACGCAGTATTTT. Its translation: CATSDLGGLRTPDTQYF.

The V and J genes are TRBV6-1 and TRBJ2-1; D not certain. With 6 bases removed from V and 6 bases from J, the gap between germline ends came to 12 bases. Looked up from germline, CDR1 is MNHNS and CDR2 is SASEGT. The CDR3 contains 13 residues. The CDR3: CASSLGRPNEQFF. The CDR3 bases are TGTGCCAGCAGCCTGGGCCGACCCAATGAGCAGTTCTTC.

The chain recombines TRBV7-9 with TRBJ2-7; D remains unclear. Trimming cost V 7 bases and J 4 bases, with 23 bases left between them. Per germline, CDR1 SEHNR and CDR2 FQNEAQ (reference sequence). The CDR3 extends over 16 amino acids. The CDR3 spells CASTPFEPISVYEQYF. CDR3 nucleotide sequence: TGTGCCAGCACCCCATTCGAACCTATAAGCGTGTACGAGCAGTACTTC.

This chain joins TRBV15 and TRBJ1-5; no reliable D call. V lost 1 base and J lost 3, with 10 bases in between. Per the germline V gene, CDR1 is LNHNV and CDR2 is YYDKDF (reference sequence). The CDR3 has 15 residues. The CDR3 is CATSRVQVTNQPQHF. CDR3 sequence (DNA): TGTGCCACCAGCAGAGTCCAGGTAACCAATCAGCCCCAGCATTTT. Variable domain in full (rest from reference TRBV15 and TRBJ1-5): DAMVIQNPRYQVTQFGKPVTLSCSQTLNHNVMYWYQQKSSQAPKLLFHYYDKDFNNEADTPDNFQSRRPNTSFCFLDIRSPGLGDTAMYLCATSRVQVTNQPQHFGDGTRLSIL.

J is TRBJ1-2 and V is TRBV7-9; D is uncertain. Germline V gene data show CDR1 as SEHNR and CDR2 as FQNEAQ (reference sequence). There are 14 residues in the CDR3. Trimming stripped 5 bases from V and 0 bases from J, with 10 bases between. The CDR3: CASSPSDTNYGYTF. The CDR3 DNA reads TGTGCCAGCAGCCCCTCGGATACTAACTATGGCTACACCTTC.

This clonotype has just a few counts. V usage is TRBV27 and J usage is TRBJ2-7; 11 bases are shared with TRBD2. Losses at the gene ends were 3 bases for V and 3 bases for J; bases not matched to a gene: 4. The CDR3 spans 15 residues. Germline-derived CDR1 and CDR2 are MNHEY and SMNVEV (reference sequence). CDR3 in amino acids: CASSFIAGGLYEQYF. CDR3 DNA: TGTGCCAGCAGTTTTATAGCGGGAGGGCTCTACGAGCAGTACTTC.

CDR3 protein: CASGNRDRGSSTDTQYF. The CDR3 DNA is TGTGCCAGCGGTAACCGGGACAGGGGATCTAGCACAGATACGCAGTATTTT. The V and J genes are TRBV5-8 and TRBJ2-3, with 10 nucleotides matching TRBD1. The CDR3 extends over 17 amino acids. Germline CDR1 reads SGHTS; CDR2 reads YDEGEE. With V trimmed by 7 bases and J by 0 bases, 11 bases remained unmatched.

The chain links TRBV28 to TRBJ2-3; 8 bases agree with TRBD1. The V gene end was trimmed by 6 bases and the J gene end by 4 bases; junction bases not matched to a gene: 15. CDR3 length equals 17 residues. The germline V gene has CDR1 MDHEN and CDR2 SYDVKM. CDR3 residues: CASSPISPDRGADTQYF. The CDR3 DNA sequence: TGTGCCAGCAGCCCAATCAGCCCCGACAGGGGAGCAGATACGCAGTATTTT.

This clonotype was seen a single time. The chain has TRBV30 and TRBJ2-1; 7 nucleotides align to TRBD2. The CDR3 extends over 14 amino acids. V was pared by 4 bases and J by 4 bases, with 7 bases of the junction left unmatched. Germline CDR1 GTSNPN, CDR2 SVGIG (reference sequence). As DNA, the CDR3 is TGTGCCTGGACACGGGGGGATCCTTACAATGAGCAGTTCTTC. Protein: CAWTRGDPYNEQFF. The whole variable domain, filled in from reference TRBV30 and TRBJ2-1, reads SQTIHQWPATLVQPVGSPLSLECTVEGTSNPNLYWYRQAAGRGLQLLFYSVGIGQISSEVPQNLSASRPQDRQFILSSKKLLLSDSGFYLCAWTRGDPYNEQFFGPGTRLTVL.